This T cell receptor (beta chain) was recorded in a study of T cell responses to AZD1222 COVID-19 vaccine. CDR1 and CDR2 from the germline V gene are SGHNT and YYREEE (reference sequence). Trimming left V 0 bases short and J 1 base short, with 4 bases between. The CDR3 is 13 residues long. A word on this clone: Antigen specificity is unknown.

The study's findings and limits: Clonal diversity was possibly underestimated, and the donors were mostly white British, with more females. Reportedly, close to half of spike-specific TCRs are directed against unmutated variant regions.

Repertoires were generated with immunoSEQ multiplex PCR, while TCRdb's copy carries only in-frame clones and drops some. The sample carries approximately 160,000 clones, more than 70% recorded once. The sequence was obtained from an adult in good health. This chain connects TRBV5-4 to TRBJ1-1; D unresolved. This specimen was peripheral blood, taken on day 0 of AZD1222 vaccination. The CDR3 bases are TGTGCCAGCAGCTTGGCGGAGAACACTGAAGCTTTCTTT. This gives the protein CASSLAENTEAFF.